This T cell receptor beta chain is drawn from a study of cytomegalovirus exposure and HLA in healthy donors. This CDR3 comprises 19 residues. V lost 3 bases, J lost 1 base, and 19 bases lay in between. In germline, CDR1 is LNHDA, CDR2 SQIVND (reference sequence). PCR was performed using 60 Vbeta and 13 Jbeta primers. TCRdb's copy holds only in-frame clones and misses some; the assay was immunoSEQ multiplex PCR. The sample lists about 120,000 clones; 81% were seen once. This chain joins TRBV19 and TRBJ1-6; a weak D match, TRBD1 (6 bases). The sequenced material came from PBMCs. The source of this sequence is a man younger than 35 in good health and CMV-seronegative. CDR3 DNA sequence: TGTGCCAGTAGTATTCTCCCCCGGACAGAAAGTTCCTATAATTCACCCCTCCACTTT. This encodes CASSILPRTESSYNSPLHF.